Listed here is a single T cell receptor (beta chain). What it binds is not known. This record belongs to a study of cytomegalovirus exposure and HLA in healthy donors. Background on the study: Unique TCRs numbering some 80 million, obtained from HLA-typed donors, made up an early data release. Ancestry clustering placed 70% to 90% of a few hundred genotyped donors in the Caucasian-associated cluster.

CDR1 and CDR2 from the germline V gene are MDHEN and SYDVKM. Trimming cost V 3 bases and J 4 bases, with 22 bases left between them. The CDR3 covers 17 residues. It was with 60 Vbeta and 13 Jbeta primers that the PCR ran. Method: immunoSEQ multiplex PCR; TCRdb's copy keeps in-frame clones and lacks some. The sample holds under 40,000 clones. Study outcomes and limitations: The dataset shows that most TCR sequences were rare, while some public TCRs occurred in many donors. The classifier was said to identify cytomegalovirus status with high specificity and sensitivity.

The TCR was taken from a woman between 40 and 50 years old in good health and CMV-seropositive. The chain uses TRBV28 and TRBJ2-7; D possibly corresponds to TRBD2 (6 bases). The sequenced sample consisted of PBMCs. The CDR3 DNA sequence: TGTGCCAGCAGTTTGGCGGCAGGCCGGGCGGGACGATACGAGCAGTACTTC. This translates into CASSLAAGRAGRYEQYF.